A single sample is the source of the 20 T cell receptor beta chains below, sequenced in a study of blood T cell repertoires in COVID-19. Data came from immunoSEQ multiplex PCR; TCRdb stores just in-frame clones and leaves some out. The profile shows tens of thousands of clones, approximately 89% of them singletons. Material: peripheral blood. These TCRs come from a woman of 80 years or more with acute or convalescent COVID-19.

The chain combines TRBV3-1 (or the pseudogene TRBV3-2) with TRBJ2-3, with 8 bases fitting TRBD2. There are 16 residues in the CDR3. Germline CDR1 LGHDT, CDR2 YNNKEL (reference sequence). The V segment lost 0 bases and the J segment 1 base; nucleotides outside the gene matches: 3. CDR3 bases: TGTGCCAGCAGCCAAGAAACCGGGGGGGGCACAGATACGCAGTATTTT. Its protein product is CASSQETGGGTDTQYF.

The chain recombines TRBV3-1 (or the pseudogene TRBV3-2) with TRBJ2-7; the D gene is possibly TRBD1 (6 bases). The germline CDR1 and CDR2 sequences are LGHDT and YNNKEL (reference sequence). Deletions cut 0 bases from V and 1 base from J, with 19 bases between. This CDR3 comprises 18 residues. The CDR3, as DNA: TGTGCCAGCAGCCAAGAAGGTCCCTGGGCAGGGGTTTCCTACGAGCAGTACTTC. It encodes CASSQEGPWAGVSYEQYF.

V and J are TRBV9 and TRBJ2-3; maybe TRBD2 (7 bases). Between the trimmed V and J ends, which lost 7 bases and 5 bases, there was a span of 14 bases. The germline V gene has CDR1 SGDLS and CDR2 YYNGEE. The CDR3 consists of 13 residues. In DNA, the CDR3 is TGTGCCAGCTCGTCGGGGGGACAAGATACGCAGTATTTT. The encoded protein is CASSSGGQDTQYF.

This clone was counted once. The chain carries TRBV11-3 and TRBJ2-3; the match to TRBD2 covers 8 bases. The J segment lost 4 bases and the V segment lost 2 bases, leaving 11 bases of the junction unmatched. Per the germline V gene, CDR1 is SGHNT and CDR2 is YENEEA. This CDR3 is 17 amino acids long. The CDR3 bases are TGTGCCAGCAGCTTACCCCAACCGGGACTAGAGGCAGATACGCAGTATTTT. Translation: CASSLPQPGLEADTQYF.

This clone has just one count. The CDR3 DNA follows: TGTGCCAGCAGAGCTAACAGGGGAGGCTACACCTTC. Protein: CASRANRGGYTF. The rearrangement joins TRBV6-5 to TRBJ1-2; 7 bases are shared with TRBD1. The trim removed 6 bases at V and 8 bases at J, leaving 6 bases unmatched. This CDR3 contains 12 residues. Looked up from germline, CDR1 is MNHEY and CDR2 is SVGAGI.

The rearrangement uses TRBV6-4 and TRBJ2-3, with D perhaps TRBD1 (6 bases). CDR1 and CDR2 (germline): MRHNA, SNTAGT. The CDR3 runs to 15 residues. V lost 3 bases and J lost 3, with 13 bases in between. The CDR3 bases are TGTGCCAGCAGTGAGGGGACAAGGGGAACAGATACGCAGTATTTT. Its translation is CASSEGTRGTDTQYF.

This clone was seen once. The V gene is TRBV5-4, the J gene TRBJ2-6; maybe TRBD2 (5 bases). CDR1 is SGHNT and CDR2 is YYREEE in the germline V gene (reference sequence). Trimming pared 0 bases from V and 2 bases from J, leaving 9 bases between. The CDR3 runs to 16 residues. Written as DNA, the CDR3 is TGTGCCAGCAGCTTGGGGGGTAGCGCTGGGGCCAACGTCCTGACTTTC. It encodes CASSLGGSAGANVLTF. The full variable domain, in which reference TRBV5-4 and TRBJ2-6 provide the parts outside the CDR3, is ETGVTQSPTHLIKTRGQQVTLRCSSQSGHNTVSWYQQALGQGPQFIFQYYREEENGRGNFPPRFSGLQFPNYSSELNVNALELDDSALYLCASSLGGSAGANVLTFGAGSRLTVL.

This chain links TRBV18 with TRBJ2-3, with a weak D call TRBD2 (6 bases). The length of the CDR3 is 16 residues. Germline V gene data show CDR1 as KGHSH and CDR2 as LQKENI. Trimming took off 2 bases at V and 0 bases at J, with 12 bases between the two ends. DNA for the CDR3: TGTGCCAGCTCACCATTTGTCGGGGGTAGCACAGATACGCAGTATTTT. Its translation is CASSPFVGGSTDTQYF. The whole variable domain, filled in from reference TRBV18 and TRBJ2-3, reads NAGVMQNPRHLVRRRGQEARLRCSPMKGHSHVYWYRQLPEEGLKFMVYLQKENIIDESGMPKERFSAEFPKEGPSILRIQQVVRGDSAAYFCASSPFVGGSTDTQYFGPGTRLTVL.

The chain employs TRBV28 and TRBJ2-5; TRBD2 matches at 8 bases. The CDR3 is made up of 14 amino acids. The trim removed 6 bases at V and 4 bases at J, leaving 7 bases unmatched. In germline, CDR1 is MDHEN, CDR2 SYDVKM. The CDR3: CASRGTRRRETQYF. DNA of the CDR3: TGTGCCAGCAGAGGGACTAGAAGGCGAGAGACCCAGTACTTC.

The chain carries TRBV10-3 and TRBJ2-1; 10 nucleotides line up with TRBD2. Germline lookup yields CDR1 ENHRY and CDR2 SYGVKD. Germline trimming cut 10 bases from V and 7 bases from J; bases unmatched to any gene: 7. The CDR3 sequence is 13 residues long. The CDR3 region is CATTLAGMNEQFF. The CDR3, as DNA: TGTGCCACCACACTAGCGGGGATGAATGAGCAGTTCTTC.

For the CDR3, the DNA is TGTGCCAGCAGCCAAATACTGGGGGGAAATGAGAATGGCTACACCTTC. This gives the protein CASSQILGGNENGYTF. The chain has TRBV3-1 (or the pseudogene TRBV3-2) and TRBJ1-2, with TRBD1 as a possible D gene (5 bases). Germline loops: CDR1 LGHDT, CDR2 YNNKEL (reference sequence). V was pared by 2 bases and J by 6 bases, with 19 bases between. CDR3 size: 16 residues.

V and J are TRBV18 and TRBJ1-1; 7 bases fit TRBD1. Germline CDR1 KGHSH, CDR2 LQKENI. The CDR3 spans 15 residues. V lost 3 bases to trimming and J lost 2 bases; unmatched junction nucleotides: 6. CDR3 protein: CASSPPGQANTEAFF. The CDR3 bases are TGTGCCAGCTCACCTCCCGGACAGGCAAACACTGAAGCTTTCTTT.

The chain combines TRBV19 with TRBJ2-1; D may be TRBD1 (6 bases). This CDR3 spans 13 amino acids. Trimming pared 10 bases from V and 8 bases from J, leaving 18 bases between. Germline V gene data show CDR1 as LNHDA and CDR2 as SQIVND (reference sequence). The CDR3 bases are TGTGCCACCCGGTCAGGGGCAGGACATGAGCAGTTCTTC. It codes for CATRSGAGHEQFF.

The chain uses TRBV28 and TRBJ2-2; D is undetermined. The CDR3 totals 14 residues. Trimming pared 6 bases from V and 5 bases from J, leaving 13 bases between. Germline V CDR1 and CDR2: MDHEN, SYDVKM. The CDR3 DNA reads as TGTGCCAGCAGGTTCGTTGCTAGAACCGGGGAGCTGTTTTTT. Translating gives CASRFVARTGELFF.

The genes are TRBV7-9 and TRBJ1-2; D remains unclear. The V gene lost 1 base and the J gene lost 8 bases, with 14 bases spanning the gap. Germline CDR1 is SEHNR and CDR2 is FQNEAQ (reference sequence). This CDR3 is 14 amino acids long. CDR3 in amino acids: CASSLDGGSRGYTF. The CDR3 region has the DNA TGTGCCAGCAGCTTAGATGGAGGGTCCAGGGGCTACACCTTC.

The rearrangement uses TRBV5-1 and TRBJ2-3; the D is unclear. The CDR3 covers 15 residues. Between the trimmed V and J ends, which lost 0 bases and 3 bases, there was a span of 11 bases. The germline V gene has CDR1 SGHRS and CDR2 YFSETQ. DNA for the CDR3: TGCGCCAGCAGCTTGGCCTACCCCCGTACAGATACGCAGTATTTT. Its protein product is CASSLAYPRTDTQYF.

The J gene is TRBJ1-4, the V gene TRBV3-1 (or the pseudogene TRBV3-2); 8 nucleotides align to TRBD1. Germline V gene data show CDR1 as LGHDT and CDR2 as YNNKEL (reference sequence). This CDR3 spans 15 amino acids. With 3 bases clipped from V and 14 bases from J, the junction kept 14 bases outside the gene matches. CDR3 bases: TGTGCCAGCAGCCAGAAAACCGGGACAGGCGGTTTTCTGTTTTTT. Translating gives CASSQKTGTGGFLFF.

J is TRBJ1-1 and V is TRBV5-5; D not certain. Germline CDR1 is SGHKS and CDR2 is YYEKEE (reference sequence). The germline V and J ends were trimmed by 2 bases and 0 bases, with 5 bases remaining between them. CDR3 length: 13 residues. CDR3 protein: CASSFQVNTEAFF. DNA for the CDR3: TGTGCCAGCAGCTTCCAGGTGAACACTGAAGCTTTCTTT.

V and J are TRBV11-3 and TRBJ1-1; the D gene is possibly TRBD1 (5 bases). V lost 5 bases, J lost 6 bases, and 13 bases lay in between. Germline assignment: CDR1 SGHNT and CDR2 YENEEA. CDR3 length: 13 residues. This CDR3 reads CASSQGVDAEAFF. Here the CDR3 DNA reads TGTGCCAGCAGCCAAGGGGTTGACGCTGAAGCTTTCTTT.

This chain uses TRBV2 with TRBJ2-2; a weak D match, TRBD1 (6 bases). Trimming stripped 8 bases from V and 6 bases from J, with 16 bases between. Germline CDR1 SNHLY, CDR2 FYNNEI. The CDR3 is 14 residues long. The CDR3 DNA follows: TGTGCCAGCGGCGAGGGGGATTTTTCCGGGGAGCTGTTTTTT. Encoded protein: CASGEGDFSGELFF. Using reference TRBV2 and TRBJ2-2 for the parts outside the CDR3, the full variable domain is EPEVTQTPSHQVTQMGQEVILRCVPISNHLYFYWYRQILGQKVEFLVSFYNNEISEKSEIFDDQFSVERPDGSNFTLKIRSTKLEDSAMYFCASGEGDFSGELFFGEGSRLTVL.